This paragraph reports one T cell receptor beta chain. Its target is not known. This sample is drawn from a study of vaccination and CD4 T cells after COVID-19. Trimming took 4 bases from V and 3 from J, leaving 13 bases between them. The CDR3 runs 15 residues. The treatment was: approximately 9-day PBMC culture with coronavirus spike peptide pools or control peptides (ViraFEST assay). Investigators obtained the unexposed donor's CD4+ T cells before the COVID-19 pandemic (2011-2018). Via ViraFEST, peptide pools expanded antigen-specific T cells before TCR sequencing. Cultured CD4+ T-cell DNA underwent Oncomine TCR Beta short-read sequencing. TCRdb re-called the PCR reads through MiXCR, storing one row per CDR3 protein. Counted here are some 8,600 distinct CDR3 sequences, under 65% occurring once; the ten biggest clones make up approximately 12%.

The sequencing input was CD4+ T cells from blood, cultured in vitro. This receptor was obtained from a human donor in good health. The V call is TRBV12-3 or TRBV12-4, the J call TRBJ2-1; TRBD1 is a possible D gene (5 bases). The CDR3 loop reads CASSSQGPLYNEQFF. The CDR3 region has the DNA TGTGCCAGCAGTTCCCAGGGCCCCCTCTACAATGAGCAGTTCTTC.